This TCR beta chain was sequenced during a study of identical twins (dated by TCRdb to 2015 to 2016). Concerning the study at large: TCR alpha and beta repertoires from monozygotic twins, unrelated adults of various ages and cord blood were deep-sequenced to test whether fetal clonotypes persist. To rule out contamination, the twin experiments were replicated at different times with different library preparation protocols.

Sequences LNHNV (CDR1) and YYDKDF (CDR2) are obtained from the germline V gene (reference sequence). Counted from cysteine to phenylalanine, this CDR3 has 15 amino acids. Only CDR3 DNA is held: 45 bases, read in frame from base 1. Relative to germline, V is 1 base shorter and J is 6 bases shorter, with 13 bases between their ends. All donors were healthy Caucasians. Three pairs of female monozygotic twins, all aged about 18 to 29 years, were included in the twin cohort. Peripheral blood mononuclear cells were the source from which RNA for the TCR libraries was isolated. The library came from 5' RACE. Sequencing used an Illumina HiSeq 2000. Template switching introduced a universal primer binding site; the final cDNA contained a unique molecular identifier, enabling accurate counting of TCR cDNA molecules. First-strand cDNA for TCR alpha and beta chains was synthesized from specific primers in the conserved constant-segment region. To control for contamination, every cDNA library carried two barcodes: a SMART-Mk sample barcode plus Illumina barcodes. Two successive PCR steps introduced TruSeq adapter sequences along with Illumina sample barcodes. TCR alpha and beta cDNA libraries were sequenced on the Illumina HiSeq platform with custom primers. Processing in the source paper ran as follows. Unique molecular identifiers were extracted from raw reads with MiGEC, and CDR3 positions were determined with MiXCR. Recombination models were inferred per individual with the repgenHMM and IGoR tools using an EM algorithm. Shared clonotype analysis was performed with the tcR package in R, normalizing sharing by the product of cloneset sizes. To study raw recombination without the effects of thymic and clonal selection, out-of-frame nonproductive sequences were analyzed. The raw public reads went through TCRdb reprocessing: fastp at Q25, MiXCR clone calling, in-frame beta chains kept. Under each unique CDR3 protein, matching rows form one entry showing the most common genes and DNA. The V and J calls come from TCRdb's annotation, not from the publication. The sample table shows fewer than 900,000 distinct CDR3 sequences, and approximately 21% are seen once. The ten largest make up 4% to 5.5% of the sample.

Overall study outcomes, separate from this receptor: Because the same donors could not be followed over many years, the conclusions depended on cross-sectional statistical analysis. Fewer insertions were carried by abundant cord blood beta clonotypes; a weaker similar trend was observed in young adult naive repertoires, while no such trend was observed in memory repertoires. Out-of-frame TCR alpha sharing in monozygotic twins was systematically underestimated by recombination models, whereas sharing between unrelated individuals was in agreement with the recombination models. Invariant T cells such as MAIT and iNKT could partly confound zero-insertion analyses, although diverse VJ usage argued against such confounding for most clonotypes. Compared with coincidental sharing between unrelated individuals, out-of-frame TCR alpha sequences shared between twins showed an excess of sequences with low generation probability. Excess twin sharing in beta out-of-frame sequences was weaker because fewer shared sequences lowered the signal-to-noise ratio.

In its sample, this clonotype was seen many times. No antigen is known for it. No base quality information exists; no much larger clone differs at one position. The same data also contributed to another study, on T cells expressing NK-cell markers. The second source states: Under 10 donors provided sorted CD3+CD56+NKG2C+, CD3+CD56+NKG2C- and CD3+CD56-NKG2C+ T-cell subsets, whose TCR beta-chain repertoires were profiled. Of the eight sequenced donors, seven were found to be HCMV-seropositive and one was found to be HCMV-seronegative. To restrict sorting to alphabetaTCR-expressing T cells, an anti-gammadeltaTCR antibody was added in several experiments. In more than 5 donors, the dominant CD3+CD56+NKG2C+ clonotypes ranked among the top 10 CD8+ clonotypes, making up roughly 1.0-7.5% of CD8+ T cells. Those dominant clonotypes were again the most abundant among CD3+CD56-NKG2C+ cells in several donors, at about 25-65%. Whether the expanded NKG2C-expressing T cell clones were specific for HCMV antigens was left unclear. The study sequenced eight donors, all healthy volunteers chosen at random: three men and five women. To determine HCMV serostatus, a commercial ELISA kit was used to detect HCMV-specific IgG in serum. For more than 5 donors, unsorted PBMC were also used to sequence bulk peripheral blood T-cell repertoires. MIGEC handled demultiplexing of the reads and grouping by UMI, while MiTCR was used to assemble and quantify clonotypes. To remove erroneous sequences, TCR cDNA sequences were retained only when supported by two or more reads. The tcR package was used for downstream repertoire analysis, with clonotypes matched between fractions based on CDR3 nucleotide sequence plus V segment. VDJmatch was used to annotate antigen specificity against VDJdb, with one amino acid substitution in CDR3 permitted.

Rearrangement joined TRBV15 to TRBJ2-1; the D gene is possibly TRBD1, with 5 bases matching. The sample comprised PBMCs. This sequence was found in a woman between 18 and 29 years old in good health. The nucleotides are TGTGCCACCAGCAGAGTTCAGGGAATACGCAATGAGCAGTTCTTC. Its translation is CATSRVQGIRNEQFF.